This T cell receptor (beta chain) was observed in a study of blood T cells in healthy people across ages. Study background: There was about one barcoded beta molecule captured by template switching per two T cells.

Isolation yielded PBMCs, at least 7 million per sample, in every case. Sample-barcoded 5' priming and a J-beta primer mix drove a second PCR of roughly 7 to 11 cycles. A single record per CDR3 protein comes from TCRdb applying MiXCR to the 5' RACE reads. The top ten hold 15% to 18% of the sample, which has 630,000 or so distinct CDR3 sequences, about 30% seen once. This clonotype was detected many times. Its antigen remains unknown. Study-level points and caveats: Roughly linear age-related decline in beta diversity appeared, significant by age roughly 40. Diversity figures derived from one million T cells were judged to underestimate the true value.

The CDR3 length is 15 residues. CDR1 is MNHEY and CDR2 is SVGEGT in the germline V gene. Trimming cost V 6 bases and J 0 bases, with 12 bases left between them. Material for sequencing was blood. This TCR derives from a woman aged 80 or over in good health. V and J are TRBV6-2 or TRBV6-3 and TRBJ1-5; D gene uncertain. The CDR3 DNA sequence: TGTGCCAGCAGGCCAGGATATTCTAGCAATCAGCCCCAGCATTTT. Translated: CASRPGYSSNQPQHF.